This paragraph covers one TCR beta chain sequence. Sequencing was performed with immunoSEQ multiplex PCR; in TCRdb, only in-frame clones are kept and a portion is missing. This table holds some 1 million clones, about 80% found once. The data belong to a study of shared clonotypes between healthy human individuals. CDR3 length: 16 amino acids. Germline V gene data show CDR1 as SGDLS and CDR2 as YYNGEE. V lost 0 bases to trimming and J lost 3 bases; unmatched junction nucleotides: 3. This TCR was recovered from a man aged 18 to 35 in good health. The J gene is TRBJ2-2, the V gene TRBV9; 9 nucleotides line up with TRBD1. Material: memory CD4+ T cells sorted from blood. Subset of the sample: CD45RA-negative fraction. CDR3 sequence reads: CASSVEGTGYTGELFF. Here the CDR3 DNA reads TGTGCCAGCAGCGTAGAAGGGACAGGGTACACCGGGGAGCTGTTTTTT. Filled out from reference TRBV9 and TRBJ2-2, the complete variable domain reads DSGVTQTPKHLITATGQRVTLRCSPRSGDLSVYWYQQSLDQGLQFLIQYYNGEERAKGNILERFSAQQFPDLHSELNLSSLELGDSALYFCASSVEGTGYTGELFFGEGSRLTVL.